The table lists the clone carrying this T cell receptor beta chain with a few counts. Participants spanned ages about 18 to 100 years and resided in fewer than 30 US areas. For recovered donors of Cohort 3, there were two negative PCRs, clearance, or symptom resolution. The sample originates from a study of blood T cell repertoires in COVID-19. As for the study in general: Researchers got acute and convalescent COVID-19 samples from the United States, Italy and Spain.

From germline, CDR1 is LNHDA and CDR2 SQIVND (reference sequence). With 7 bases clipped from V and 3 bases from J, the junction kept 19 bases outside the gene matches. The CDR3 has 18 amino acids. As originally analysed: By means of reference gene primer amplification, nucleated cell counts were estimated. Some clones are missing from TCRdb's copy, which holds only in-frame ones; the method was immunoSEQ multiplex PCR. The V and J calls and clone size are taken from that table; D and trimming were inferred from the DNA. The sample records under 250,000 clones, 70% to 90% being singletons. The V call is TRBV19, the J call TRBJ2-7, with 9 bases matching TRBD2. The receptor was isolated from a man between 40 and 49 years old who had recovered from COVID-19. Sequencing was carried out using PBMCs or T cells enriched from blood (not recorded which). As DNA, the CDR3 is TGTGCCAGTACCCCCGGCGGGAGGGCCTGGGTAACTCTCTACGAGCAGTACTTC. Translated, it gives CASTPGGRAWVTLYEQYF.